The present TCR beta chain was sequenced within a study of CD8 T cells in ankylosing spondylitis. Broader study findings: Within matched ankylosing spondylitis synovial fluid, disease-linked clones were reportedly significantly enriched. Earlier work had already found some motif variants in reactive arthritis synovial fluid and blood. For ankylosing spondylitis blood, a TCR beta motif of roughly 8 highly homologous variants appeared characteristic.

One entry per CDR3 protein results from TCRdb running MiXCR on the 5' RACE reads. The repertoire holds fewer than 550,000 distinct CDR3 sequences, with under 5.5% as singletons. Per germline, CDR1 MNHEY and CDR2 SVGAGI. V lost 1 base, J lost 2 bases, and 11 bases lay in between. The CDR3 consists of 16 residues. This clonotype was found many times. The antigen remains unidentified. This receptor was obtained from a male donor with ankylosing spondylitis. The V call is TRBV6-5, the J call TRBJ2-2; D is perhaps TRBD1 or TRBD2 (6 bases each). Sequenced input: blood, either unsorted or a sorted T cell fraction (not recorded which). The CDR3 region is CASSYLGGSNTGELFF. CDR3 bases: TGTGCCAGCAGTTACTTAGGGGGGAGCAACACCGGGGAGCTGTTTTTT.